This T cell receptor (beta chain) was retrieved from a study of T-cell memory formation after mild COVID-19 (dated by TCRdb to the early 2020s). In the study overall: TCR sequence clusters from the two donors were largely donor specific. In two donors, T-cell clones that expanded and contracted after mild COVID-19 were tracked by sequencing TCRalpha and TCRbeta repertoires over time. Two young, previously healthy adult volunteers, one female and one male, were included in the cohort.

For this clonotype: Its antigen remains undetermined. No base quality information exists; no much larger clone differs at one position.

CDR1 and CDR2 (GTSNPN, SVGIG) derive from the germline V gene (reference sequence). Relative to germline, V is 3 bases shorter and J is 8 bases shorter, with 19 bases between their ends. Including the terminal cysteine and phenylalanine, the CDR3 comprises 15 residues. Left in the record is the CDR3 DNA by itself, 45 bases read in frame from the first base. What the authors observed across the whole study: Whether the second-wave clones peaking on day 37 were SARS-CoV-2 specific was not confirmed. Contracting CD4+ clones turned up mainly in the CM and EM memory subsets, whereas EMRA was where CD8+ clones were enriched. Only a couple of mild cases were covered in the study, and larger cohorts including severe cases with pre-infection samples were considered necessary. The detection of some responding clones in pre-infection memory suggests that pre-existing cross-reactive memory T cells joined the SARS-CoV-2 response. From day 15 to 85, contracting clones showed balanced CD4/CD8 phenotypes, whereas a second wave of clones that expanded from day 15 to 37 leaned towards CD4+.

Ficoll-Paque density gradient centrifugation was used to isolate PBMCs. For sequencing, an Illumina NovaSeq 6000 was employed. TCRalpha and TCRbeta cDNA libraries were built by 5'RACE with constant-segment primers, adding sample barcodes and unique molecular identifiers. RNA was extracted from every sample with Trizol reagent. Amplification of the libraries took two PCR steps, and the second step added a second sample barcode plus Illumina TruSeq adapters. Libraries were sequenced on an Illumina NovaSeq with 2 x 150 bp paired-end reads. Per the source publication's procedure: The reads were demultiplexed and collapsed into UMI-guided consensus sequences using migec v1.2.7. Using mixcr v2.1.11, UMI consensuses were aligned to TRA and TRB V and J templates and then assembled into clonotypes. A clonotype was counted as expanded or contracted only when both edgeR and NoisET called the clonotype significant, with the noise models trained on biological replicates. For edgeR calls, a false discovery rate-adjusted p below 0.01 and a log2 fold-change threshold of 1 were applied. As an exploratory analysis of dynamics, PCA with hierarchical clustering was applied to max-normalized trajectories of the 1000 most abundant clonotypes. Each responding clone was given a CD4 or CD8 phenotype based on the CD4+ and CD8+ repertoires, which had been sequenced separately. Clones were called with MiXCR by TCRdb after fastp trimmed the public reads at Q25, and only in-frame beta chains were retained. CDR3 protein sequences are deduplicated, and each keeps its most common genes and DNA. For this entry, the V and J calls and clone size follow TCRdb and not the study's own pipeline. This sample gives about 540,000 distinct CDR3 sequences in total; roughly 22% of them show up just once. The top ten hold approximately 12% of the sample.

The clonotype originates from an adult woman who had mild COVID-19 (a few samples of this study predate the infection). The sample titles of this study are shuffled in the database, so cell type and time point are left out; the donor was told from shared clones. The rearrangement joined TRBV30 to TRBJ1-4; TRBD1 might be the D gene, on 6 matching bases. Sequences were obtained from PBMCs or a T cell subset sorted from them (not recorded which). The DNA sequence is TGTGCCTGGAGCGGACAGATTTTGGCGGAGGAAAAACTGTTTTTT. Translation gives CAWSGQILAEEKLFF.